A selection of T cell receptor beta chains follows, all from one sample in a study of spatial heterogeneity in lung cancer. TCRdb reprocessed the 5' RACE reads via MiXCR and lists one record per CDR3 protein. The sample carries under 35,000 distinct CDR3 sequences, about 5.3% recorded once. The sample here was PBMCs, taken at follow-up. These receptors came from a female donor with early-stage non-small cell lung cancer. The CDR3 runs from the conserved cysteine through the conserved F or W. D genes are given only for firm matches. Only part of the rows carry a size: once, few, many, or a class if the clone is expanded.

V gene	D gene	J gene	clone size	CDR3 protein	CDR3 DNA
TRBV2	NA	TRBJ2-7	many	CASSASRTGRVFYEQYF	TGTGCCAGCAGTGCCTCCCGGACTGGGCGGGTCTTTTACGAGCAGTACTTC
TRBV7-7	NA	TRBJ2-5	many	CASSPNAGGETQYF	TGTGCCAGCAGCCCCAATGCAGGCGGGGAGACCCAGTACTTC
TRBV5-4	TRBD2	TRBJ2-7	NA	CASSLDSGGEQYF	TGTGCCAGCAGCCTGGACAGCGGGGGCGAGCAGTACTTC
TRBV20-1	TRBD1	TRBJ1-5	many	CSARKGQVLNQPQHF	TGCAGTGCTAGGAAGGGACAGGTTCTCAATCAGCCCCAGCATTTT
TRBV28	NA	TRBJ1-2	many	CASSPRSYGYTF	TGTGCCAGCAGTCCCCGAAGCTATGGCTACACCTTC
TRBV25-1	NA	TRBJ1-1	many	CASSQTGEAFF	TGTGCCAGCAGCCAGACAGGTGAAGCTTTCTTT
TRBV20-1	NA	TRBJ2-1	few	CSARLGPPMDQQFF	TGCAGTGCTAGACTAGGGCCCCCTATGGATCAGCAGTTCTTC
TRBV12-3/TRBV12-4	TRBD1	TRBJ2-1	many	CASRATGAIGNEQFF	TGTGCCAGCAGGGCCACAGGGGCCATAGGCAATGAGCAGTTCTTC
TRBV6-1	NA	TRBJ2-2	many	CASRISNTGELFF	TGTGCCAGCCGGATCTCGAACACCGGGGAGCTGTTTTTT
TRBV20-1	TRBD2	TRBJ2-7	few	CSARDYHSGASYEQYF	TGCAGTGCTAGAGATTACCACAGCGGGGCCTCCTACGAGCAGTACTTC
TRBV20-1	TRBD2	TRBJ2-3	many	CSAAASGRLDTQYF	TGCAGTGCTGCGGCTAGCGGGAGATTAGATACGCAGTATTTT
TRBV30	NA	TRBJ2-6	many	CAWSVMGVSGANVLTF	TGTGCCTGGAGTGTAATGGGGGTATCTGGGGCCAACGTCCTGACTTTC
TRBV20-1	NA	TRBJ1-1	many	CSAPVGGRHTEAFF	TGCAGTGCCCCGGTTGGGGGGCGGCACACTGAAGCTTTCTTT
TRBV20-1	TRBD1	TRBJ1-1	NA	CCAREGARGFTEAFF	TGCTGTGCTAGGGAGGGGGCGCGAGGGTTCACTGAAGCTTTCTTT
TRBV4-3	TRBD2	TRBJ2-1	many	CASSQEILAGGRSEQFF	TGCGCCAGCAGCCAAGAGATCCTAGCGGGAGGGCGAAGTGAGCAGTTCTTC
TRBV20-1	TRBD2	TRBJ2-5	many	CSVASGDPQETQYF	TGCAGTGTCGCTAGCGGGGACCCGCAAGAGACCCAGTACTTC
TRBV7-3	TRBD2	TRBJ2-3	NA	CASSSPNGLAGVTDTQYF	TGTGCCAGCAGCTCACCCAACGGGCTAGCGGGAGTGACAGATACGCAGTATTTT
TRBV2	TRBD2	TRBJ2-7	many	CASRDSGKYEQYF	TGTGCCAGCAGAGATAGCGGGAAGTACGAGCAGTACTTC